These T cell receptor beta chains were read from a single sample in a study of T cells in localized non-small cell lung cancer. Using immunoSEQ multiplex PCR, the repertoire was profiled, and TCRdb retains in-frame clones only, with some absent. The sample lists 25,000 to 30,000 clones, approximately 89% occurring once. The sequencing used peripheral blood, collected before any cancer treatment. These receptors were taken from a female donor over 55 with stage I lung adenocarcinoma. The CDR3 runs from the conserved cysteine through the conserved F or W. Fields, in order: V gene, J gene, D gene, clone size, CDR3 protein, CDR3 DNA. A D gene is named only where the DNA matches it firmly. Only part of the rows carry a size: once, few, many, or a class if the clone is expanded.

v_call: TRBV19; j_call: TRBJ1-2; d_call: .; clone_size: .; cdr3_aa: CASSFQGEGYTF; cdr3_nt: TGTGCCAGTAGTTTCCAGGGAGAGGGCTACACCTTC
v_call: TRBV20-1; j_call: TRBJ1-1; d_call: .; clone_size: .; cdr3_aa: CSARQNTEAFF; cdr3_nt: TGCAGTGCTAGACAAAACACTGAAGCTTTCTTT
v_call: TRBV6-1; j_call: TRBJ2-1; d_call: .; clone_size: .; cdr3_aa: CASSEYSYEQFF; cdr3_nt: TGTGCCAGCAGTGAATACAGTTATGAGCAGTTCTTC
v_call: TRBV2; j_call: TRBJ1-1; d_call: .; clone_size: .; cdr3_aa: CASSELWNTEAFF; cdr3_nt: TGTGCCAGCAGTGAACTGTGGAACACTGAAGCTTTCTTT
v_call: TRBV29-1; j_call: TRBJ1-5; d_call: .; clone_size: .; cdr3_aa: CSARDTDQPQHF; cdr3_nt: TGCAGCGCCCGGGATACGGATCAGCCCCAGCATTTT
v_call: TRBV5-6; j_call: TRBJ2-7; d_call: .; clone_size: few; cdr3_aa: CASSLGRGEQYF; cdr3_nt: TGTGCCAGCAGCCTAGGGAGAGGCGAGCAGTACTTC
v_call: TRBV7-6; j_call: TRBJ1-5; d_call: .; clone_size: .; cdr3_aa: CASSLDGGEPQHF; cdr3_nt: TGTGCCAGCAGCCTAGACGGGGGCGAGCCCCAGCATTTT
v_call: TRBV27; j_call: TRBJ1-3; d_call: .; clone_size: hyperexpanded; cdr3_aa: CASSFRAPLSGNTIYF; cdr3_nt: TGTGCCAGCAGTTTCCGGGCCCCGCTCTCTGGAAACACCATATATTTT
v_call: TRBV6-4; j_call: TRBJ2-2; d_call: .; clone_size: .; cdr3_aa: CASSDASRELFF; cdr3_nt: TGTGCCAGCAGTGACGCTAGCAGGGAGCTGTTTTTT
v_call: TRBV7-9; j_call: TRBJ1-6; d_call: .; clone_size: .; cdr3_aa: CASSHIVSSYNSPLHF; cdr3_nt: TGTGCCAGCAGCCACATAGTTAGCTCCTATAATTCACCCCTCCACTTT
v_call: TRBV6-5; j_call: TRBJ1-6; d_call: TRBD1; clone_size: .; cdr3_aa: CASSYGQGVTSPLHF; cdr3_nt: TGTGCCAGCAGTTACGGGCAGGGGGTCACCTCACCCCTCCACTTT
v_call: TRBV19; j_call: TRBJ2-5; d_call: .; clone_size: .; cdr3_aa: CASSKTSSRGETQYF; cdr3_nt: TGTGCCAGTAGTAAAACAAGTTCCCGTGGGGAGACCCAGTACTTC
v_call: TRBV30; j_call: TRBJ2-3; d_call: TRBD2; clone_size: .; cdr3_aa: CAWSVGWTSGRTDTQYF; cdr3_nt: TGTGCCTGGAGTGTAGGTTGGACTAGCGGGAGGACAGATACGCAGTATTTT
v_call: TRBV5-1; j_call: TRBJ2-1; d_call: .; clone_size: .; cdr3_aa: CASSFSDGEQFF; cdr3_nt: TGCGCCAGCAGCTTTTCGGACGGTGAGCAGTTCTTC
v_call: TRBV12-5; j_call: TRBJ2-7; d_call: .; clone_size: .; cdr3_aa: CASGLSRGPPYEQYF; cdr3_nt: TGTGCTAGTGGTTTGTCGCGGGGACCTCCCTACGAGCAGTACTTC
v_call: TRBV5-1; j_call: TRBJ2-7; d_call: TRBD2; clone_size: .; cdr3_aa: CASRSGGSTYEQYF; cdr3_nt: TGCGCCAGCAGGTCCGGGGGGTCAACCTACGAGCAGTACTTC
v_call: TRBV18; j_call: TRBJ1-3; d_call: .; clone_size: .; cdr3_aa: CASQRPTSGNTIYF; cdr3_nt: TGTGCCAGCCAAAGACCTACCTCTGGAAACACCATATATTTT
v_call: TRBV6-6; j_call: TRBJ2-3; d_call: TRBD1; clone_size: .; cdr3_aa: CASSRDSLLDTQYF; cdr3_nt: TGTGCCAGCAGTAGGGACAGCTTGTTAGATACGCAGTATTTT
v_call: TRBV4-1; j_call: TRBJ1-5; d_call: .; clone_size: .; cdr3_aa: CASSAHRVGNQPQHF; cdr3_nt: TGCGCCAGCAGCGCCCACAGGGTGGGCAATCAGCCCCAGCATTTT
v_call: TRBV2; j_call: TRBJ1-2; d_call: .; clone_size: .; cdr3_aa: CASTREKGVGYTF; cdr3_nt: TGTGCCAGCACCAGAGAAAAAGGGGTCGGCTACACCTTC
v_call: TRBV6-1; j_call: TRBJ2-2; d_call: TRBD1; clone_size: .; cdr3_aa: CASSETTGGYTGELFF; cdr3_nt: TGTGCCAGCAGTGAAACGACAGGGGGCTACACCGGGGAGCTGTTTTTT
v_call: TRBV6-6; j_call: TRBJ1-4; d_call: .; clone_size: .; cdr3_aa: CASSYTGKNEKLFF; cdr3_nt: TGTGCCAGCAGTTATACAGGAAAGAATGAAAAACTGTTTTTT
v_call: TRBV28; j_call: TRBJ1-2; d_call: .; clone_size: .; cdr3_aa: CASSPPRGTSFYGYTF; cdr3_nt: TGTGCCAGCAGTCCGCCGCGGGGGACGTCGTTCTATGGCTACACCTTC
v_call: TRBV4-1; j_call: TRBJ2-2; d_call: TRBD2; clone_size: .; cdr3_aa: CASRQLAGINTGELFF; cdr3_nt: TGCGCCAGCAGACAATTAGCGGGGATAAACACCGGGGAGCTGTTTTTT
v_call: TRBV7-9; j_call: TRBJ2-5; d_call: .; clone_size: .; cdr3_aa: CASSLGGRTDENGETQYF; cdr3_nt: TGTGCCAGCAGCTTAGGGGGCCGGACAGATGAGAACGGAGAGACCCAGTACTTC
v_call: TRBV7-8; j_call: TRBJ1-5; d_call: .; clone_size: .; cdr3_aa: CASSPRDGNQPQHF; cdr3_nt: TGTGCCAGCAGCCCAAGGGACGGGAATCAGCCCCAGCATTTT
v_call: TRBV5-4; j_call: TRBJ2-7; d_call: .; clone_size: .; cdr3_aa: CASSQRLGEQYF; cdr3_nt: TGTGCCAGCAGCCAGAGACTCGGCGAGCAGTACTTC
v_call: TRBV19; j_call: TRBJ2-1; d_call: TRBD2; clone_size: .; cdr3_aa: CASSPGLAPNNEQFF; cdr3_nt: TGTGCCAGTAGTCCGGGACTAGCGCCGAACAATGAGCAGTTCTTC
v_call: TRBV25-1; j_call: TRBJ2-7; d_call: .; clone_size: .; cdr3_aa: CASSIWPYEQYF; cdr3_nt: TGTGCCAGCAGTATCTGGCCGTACGAGCAGTACTTC
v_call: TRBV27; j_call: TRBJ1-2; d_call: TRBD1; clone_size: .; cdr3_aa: CASSLSGTASYGYTF; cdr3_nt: TGTGCCAGCAGTTTGTCCGGGACAGCCTCCTATGGCTACACCTTC
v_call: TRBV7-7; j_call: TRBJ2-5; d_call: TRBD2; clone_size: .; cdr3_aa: CASSSGGVQETQYF; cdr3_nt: TGTGCTAGCAGCTCCGGGGGGGTCCAAGAGACCCAGTACTTC
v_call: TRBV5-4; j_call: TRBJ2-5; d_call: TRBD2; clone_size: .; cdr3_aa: CASIPAAGDGETQYF; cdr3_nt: TGTGCCAGCATCCCCGCGGCGGGAGACGGAGAGACCCAGTACTTC
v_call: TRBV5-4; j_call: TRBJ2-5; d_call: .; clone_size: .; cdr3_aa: CASSLGGLPGETQYF; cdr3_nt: TGTGCCAGCAGCTTAGGGGGTCTACCGGGGGAGACCCAGTACTTC
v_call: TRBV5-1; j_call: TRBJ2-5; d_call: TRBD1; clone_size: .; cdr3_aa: CASSLGQAETQYF; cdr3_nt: TGCGCCAGCAGCCTCGGACAGGCGGAGACCCAGTACTTC
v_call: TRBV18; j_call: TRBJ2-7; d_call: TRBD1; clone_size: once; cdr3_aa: CASSPPGTAYEQYF; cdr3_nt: TGTGCCAGCTCACCCCCCGGGACAGCCTACGAGCAGTACTTC
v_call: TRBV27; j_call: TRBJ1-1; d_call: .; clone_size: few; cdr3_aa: CASRKGPNTEAFF; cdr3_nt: TGTGCCAGCAGGAAGGGCCCGAACACTGAAGCTTTCTTT
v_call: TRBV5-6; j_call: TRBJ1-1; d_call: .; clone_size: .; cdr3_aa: CASSSSGGTGVEAFF; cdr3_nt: TGTGCCAGCAGCTCTAGCGGGGGGACGGGGGTTGAAGCTTTCTTT
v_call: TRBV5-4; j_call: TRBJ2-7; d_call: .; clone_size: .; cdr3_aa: CASSLAGPSYEQYF; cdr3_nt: TGTGCCAGCAGCTTGGCAGGGCCCTCCTACGAGCAGTACTTC
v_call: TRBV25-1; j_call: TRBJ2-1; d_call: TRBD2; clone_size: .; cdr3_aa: CASVTSGYNEQFF; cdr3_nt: TGTGCCAGCGTGACTAGCGGATACAATGAGCAGTTCTTC
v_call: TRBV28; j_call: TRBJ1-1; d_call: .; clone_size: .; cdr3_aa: CASSLGLGAEAFF; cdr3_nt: TGTGCCAGCAGCCTGGGGCTAGGGGCCGAAGCTTTCTTT
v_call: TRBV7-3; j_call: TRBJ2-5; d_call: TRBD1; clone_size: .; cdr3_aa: CASSSGTDWYQETQYF; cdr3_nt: TGTGCCAGCAGCTCCGGGACAGATTGGTACCAAGAGACCCAGTACTTC
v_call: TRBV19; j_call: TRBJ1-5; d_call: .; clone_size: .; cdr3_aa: CASSRQYNQPQHF; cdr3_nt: TGTGCCAGTAGTAGACAGTATAATCAGCCCCAGCATTTT
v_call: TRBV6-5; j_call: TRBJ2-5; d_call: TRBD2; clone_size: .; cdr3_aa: CASSYTRLAGSWAQYF; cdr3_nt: TGTGCCAGCAGTTACACCCGACTAGCGGGGAGCTGGGCCCAGTACTTC
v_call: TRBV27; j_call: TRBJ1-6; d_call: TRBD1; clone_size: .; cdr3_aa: CASSLASTGGAGNSPLHF; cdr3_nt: TGTGCCAGCAGTCTCGCCTCGACAGGGGGCGCCGGTAATTCACCCCTCCACTTT
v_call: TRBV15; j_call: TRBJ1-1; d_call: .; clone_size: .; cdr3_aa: CATSRDIIGARFRNTEAFF; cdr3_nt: TGTGCCACCAGCAGAGATATAATAGGGGCCCGATTTAGGAACACTGAAGCTTTCTTT
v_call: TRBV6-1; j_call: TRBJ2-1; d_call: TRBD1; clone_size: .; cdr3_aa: CASSEEDRANEQFF; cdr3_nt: TGTGCCAGCAGTGAAGAGGACAGGGCAAATGAGCAGTTCTTC
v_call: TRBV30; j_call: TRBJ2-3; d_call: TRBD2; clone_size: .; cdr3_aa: CAWSMTSGMRGTQYF; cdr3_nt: TGTGCCTGGAGTATGACTAGCGGGATGAGGGGTACGCAGTATTTT
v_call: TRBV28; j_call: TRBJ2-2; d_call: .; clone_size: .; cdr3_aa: CASSSQGGELFF; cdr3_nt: TGTGCCAGCAGTAGCCAGGGTGGGGAGCTGTTTTTT
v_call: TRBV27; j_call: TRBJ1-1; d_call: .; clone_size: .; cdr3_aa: CASSGGRVRTEAFF; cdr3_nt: TGTGCCAGTTCCGGGGGGCGAGTGAGGACTGAAGCTTTCTTT
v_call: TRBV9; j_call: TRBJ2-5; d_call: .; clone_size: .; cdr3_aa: CASSPGLKETQYF; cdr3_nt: TGTGCCAGCAGCCCCGGACTGAAAGAGACCCAGTACTTC
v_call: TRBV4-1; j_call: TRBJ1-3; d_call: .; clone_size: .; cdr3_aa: CASSQDNRWAAGNTIYF; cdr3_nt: TGCGCCAGCAGCCAAGATAATCGGTGGGCGGCTGGAAACACCATATATTTT
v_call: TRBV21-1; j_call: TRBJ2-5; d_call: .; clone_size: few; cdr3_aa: CASSPELGLTDEETQYF; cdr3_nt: TGTGCCAGCAGCCCCGAGCTGGGACTTACGGATGAAGAGACCCAGTACTTC